A single sample is the source of the 29 T cell receptor beta chains below, sequenced in a study of vaccination effects on CD4 cells after COVID-19. Sequenced by immunoSEQ multiplex PCR; TCRdb stores in-frame clones only, minus some. Among under 35,000 clones listed, about 72% were seen once. Antigen-specific CD4+ T cells were expanded with viral peptide pools in the ViraFEST assay before sequencing. After around ten days in culture, the CD4+ T cells were isolated. Confirmation by PCR established that the person had SARS-CoV-2 infection between March and December 2020. Their target antigens are unknown. The material was CD4+ T cells from PBMCs cultured with a peptide pool, obtained before COVID-19 vaccination. Source of these receptors: a human donor who had a prior SARS-CoV-2 infection.

This chain links TRBV11-3 with TRBJ2-1, with a possible D match to TRBD1 (5 bases). The CDR3 covers 14 residues. Germline V gene sequence: CDR1 SGHNT, CDR2 YENEEA. V was pared by 4 bases and J by 8 bases, with 15 bases between. Here the CDR3 DNA reads TGTGCCAGCAGCTCTAGGGGCGGCTCGGATGAGCAGTTCTTC. Its translation is CASSSRGGSDEQFF.

The rearrangement joins TRBV7-6 to TRBJ1-6; tentative D call: TRBD1 (5 bases). Germline V gene lookup returns CDR1 SGHVS and CDR2 FNYEAQ. The CDR3 is 15 residues long. V lost 5 bases to trimming and J lost 5 bases, with 13 bases between them. CDR3 DNA: TGTGCCAGCAGCCCCCGGCAGGGAGATAATTCACCCCTCCACTTT. Amino acids: CASSPRQGDNSPLHF. Full variable domain (remainder filled in from reference TRBV7-6 and TRBJ1-6): GAGVSQSPRYKVTKRGQDVALRCDPISGHVSLYWYRQALGQGPEFLTYFNYEAQQDKSGLPNDRFSAERPEGSISTLTIQRTEQRDSAMYRCASSPRQGDNSPLHFGNGTRLTVT.

A single count supports this clone. This chain uses TRBV18 with TRBJ2-3; a weak D match, TRBD1 (6 bases). Germline assignment: CDR1 KGHSH and CDR2 LQKENI. The CDR3 length is 16 residues. V was shortened by 2 bases and J by 5 bases, with 17 bases between the two germline ends. CDR3: CASSPVLLGAIDTQYF. The CDR3 nucleotides read TGTGCCAGCTCACCAGTTTTATTGGGGGCGATAGATACGCAGTATTTT. Filled out from reference TRBV18 and TRBJ2-3, the complete variable domain reads NAGVMQNPRHLVRRRGQEARLRCSPMKGHSHVYWYRQLPEEGLKFMVYLQKENIIDESGMPKERFSAEFPKEGPSILRIQQVVRGDSAAYFCASSPVLLGAIDTQYFGPGTRLTVL.

The chain has TRBV30 and TRBJ2-3; D remains ambiguous. CDR1 is GTSNPN and CDR2 is SVGIG in the germline V gene (reference sequence). The CDR3 has 12 residues. The germline V and J ends were trimmed by 3 bases and 2 bases, with 6 bases remaining between them. DNA of the CDR3: TGTGCCTGGAGGGACGTCACAGATACGCAGTATTTT. Translation: CAWRDVTDTQYF.

This rearrangement joins TRBV11-3 to TRBJ2-7, with 7 bases identical to TRBD2. The CDR3 sequence is 14 residues long. V shed 0 bases and J 4 bases; nucleotides not matched to a gene: 3. Germline V CDR1 and CDR2: SGHNT, YENEEA. As DNA, the CDR3 is TGTGCCAGCAGCTTAGACCCTAGCGGATACGAGCAGTACTTC. Its protein product is CASSLDPSGYEQYF.

This clone has more than one count but fewer than ten. J is TRBJ2-3 and V is TRBV6-1; 7 nucleotides agree with TRBD2. Trimming cost V 2 bases and J 7 bases; bases outside gene matches: 12. CDR3 length: 16 amino acids. The V gene's germline CDR1 is MNHNS and CDR2 SASEGT. The CDR3 bases are TGTGCCAGCAGTGAACGGGCGGGGGTAGAAGGGTATACGCAGTATTTT. It yields the protein CASSERAGVEGYTQYF.

This clone was seen a handful of times. V gene TRBV7-9 combines with J gene TRBJ2-2, with D hard to call. This CDR3 region has 17 residues. The germline gives CDR1 SEHNR, CDR2 FQNEAQ (reference sequence). Trimming shortened V by 7 bases and J by 1 base, and 19 bases separated the two germline ends. CDR3 in amino acids: CASTPRGREGNTGELFF. In DNA, the CDR3 is TGTGCCAGCACCCCGCGTGGCCGCGAAGGGAACACCGGGGAGCTGTTTTTT.

The V and J genes are TRBV3-1 (or the pseudogene TRBV3-2) and TRBJ2-3; 8 bases are a match to TRBD2. V shed 1 base, J shed 4 bases, and the junction held 1 base outside the gene matches. The CDR3 loop spans 14 amino acids. Germline V gene lookup returns CDR1 LGHDT and CDR2 YNNKEL (reference sequence). Here the CDR3 DNA reads TGTGCCAGCAGCCAAGCGGGGGGGCCAGATACGCAGTATTTT. This encodes CASSQAGGPDTQYF.

This clone was counted once. The rearrangement uses TRBV13 and TRBJ2-2; D is uncertain. Germline V CDR1 and CDR2: PRHDT, FYEKMQ (reference sequence). V lost 4 bases and J 4 bases, leaving 16 bases between the germline ends. CDR3 length: 16 amino acids. The CDR3 loop is CASSSTQKIGTGELFF. The CDR3 region has the DNA TGTGCCAGCAGCTCCACCCAGAAGATCGGCACCGGGGAGCTGTTTTTT.

The chain employs TRBV5-5 and TRBJ2-4; TRBD1 is a possible D gene (6 bases). V dropped 5 bases and J dropped 0 bases, with 18 bases sitting between them. CDR3 length equals 17 residues. The germline V gene encodes CDR1 SGHKS and CDR2 YYEKEE (reference sequence). CDR3 nucleotide sequence: TGTGCCAGCAGGTTGTCATCAGGGGTAGTAGCCAAAAACATTCAGTACTTC. This sequence encodes CASRLSSGVVAKNIQYF.

CDR3 residues: CASSLDGETQYF. Here the CDR3 DNA reads TGCGCCAGCAGCTTGGATGGAGAGACCCAGTACTTC. This chain links TRBV5-1 with TRBJ2-5; D remains ambiguous. The CDR3 length is 12 residues. From germline, CDR1 is SGHRS and CDR2 YFSETQ. Trimming took off 0 bases at V and 4 bases at J, with 4 bases between the two ends.

The chain couples TRBV5-6 to TRBJ1-2; unclear D gene. Germline CDR1 is SGHDT and CDR2 is YYEEEE. The length of the CDR3 is 12 residues. Trimming cost V 0 bases and J 8 bases, with 8 bases left between them. CDR3 coding DNA: TGTGCCAGCAGCTTGGCCATGGGGGGCTACACCTTC. Protein: CASSLAMGGYTF.

The CDR3: CASSLDSGRATGELFF. CDR3 sequence (DNA): TGTGCCAGCAGTCTCGATAGCGGGAGGGCCACCGGGGAGCTGTTTTTT. The chain joins TRBV7-9 to TRBJ2-2; 11 bases match TRBD2. The CDR3 has 16 residues. Germline V gives CDR1 SEHNR, CDR2 FQNEAQ (reference sequence). V lost 6 bases to trimming and J lost 4 bases; unmatched junction nucleotides: 7.

The gene calls are TRBV4-3 and TRBJ2-3; TRBD1 agrees at 7 bases. J lost 2 bases, V lost 2 bases, and 4 bases had no gene match. CDR1 LGHNA and CDR2 YSLEER come from the germline V gene. The CDR3 spans 15 residues. In DNA form, the CDR3 reads TGCGCCAGCAGCCAACAGGGGGTCTCCACAGATACGCAGTATTTT. Its translation is CASSQQGVSTDTQYF.

The chain recombines TRBV7-9 with TRBJ2-3; TRBD2 matches 9 bases. CDR1 is SEHNR and CDR2 is FQNEAQ in the germline V gene (reference sequence). The CDR3 has 18 residues. Germline trimming cut 5 bases from V and 1 base from J; bases unmatched to any gene: 13. CDR3 in DNA: TGTGCCAGCAGCCCGACTAGCGGCGGATCGTTTGGCACAGATACGCAGTATTTT. Translated, it gives CASSPTSGGSFGTDTQYF.

This chain uses TRBV11-3 with TRBJ2-7; TRBD1 matches at 8 bases. The CDR3 loop spans 13 amino acids. Germline V gives CDR1 SGHNT, CDR2 YENEEA. Trimming at V came to 5 bases and at J to 7 bases, leaving 7 bases not matched to a gene. The CDR3 sequence: CASSQRTGQEQYF. In DNA form, the CDR3 reads TGTGCCAGCAGCCAGAGGACAGGGCAAGAGCAGTACTTC.

The chain couples TRBV5-5 to TRBJ2-7, with TRBD1 identical over 7 bases. The length of the CDR3 is 14 residues. Germline assignment: CDR1 SGHKS and CDR2 YYEKEE (reference sequence). The trim removed 0 bases at V and 6 bases at J, leaving 6 bases unmatched. CDR3 sequence: CASSLGDRDIEQYF. Here the CDR3 DNA reads TGTGCCAGCAGCTTGGGCGACAGGGATATCGAGCAGTACTTC.

This chain uses TRBV3-1 (or the pseudogene TRBV3-2) with TRBJ2-2, with D possibly called TRBD1 or TRBD2 (5 bases each). Germline loops: CDR1 LGHDT, CDR2 YNNKEL (reference sequence). CDR3 length: 14 amino acids. V lost 3 bases and J lost 4, with 9 bases in between. The CDR3 nucleotides read TGTGCCAGCAGCCAGATGGGGGTCACCGGGGAGCTGTTTTTT. Its translation: CASSQMGVTGELFF.

The chain employs TRBV5-1 and TRBJ1-4; TRBD1 agrees at 7 bases. Germline V gene sequence: CDR1 SGHRS, CDR2 YFSETQ. The CDR3 runs to 16 residues. The ends lost 4 bases at V and 7 bases at J; junction bases unmatched: 13. The CDR3, as DNA: TGCGCCAGCAGCGTGGGGGCGACAGGGTTGGGTGAAAAACTGTTTTTT. Translated, it gives CASSVGATGLGEKLFF.

The rearrangement uses TRBV4-3 and TRBJ2-7; no reliable D call. The germline CDR1 and CDR2 sequences are LGHNA and YSLEER. V gave up 2 bases and J gave up 0 bases, with 11 bases separating them. The CDR3 consists of 15 residues. CDR3 DNA sequence: TGCGCCAGCAGCCAATATTGGCAGGACTCCTACGAGCAGTACTTC. Its translation is CASSQYWQDSYEQYF.

The rearrangement joins TRBV5-1 to TRBJ2-7; no definite D call. Trimming took 2 bases from V and 3 from J, leaving 15 bases between them. The CDR3 has 15 amino acids. Germline assignment: CDR1 SGHRS and CDR2 YFSETQ. CDR3 nucleotides: TGCGCCAGCAGCTTAGGGTCCAGCCTCAACTACGAGCAGTACTTC. Translation gives CASSLGSSLNYEQYF.

V gene TRBV11-3 combines with J gene TRBJ2-2; D not resolved. Trimming stripped 0 bases from V and 3 bases from J, with 20 bases between. From germline, CDR1 is SGHNT and CDR2 YENEEA. The CDR3 spans 19 residues. The CDR3 sequence is CASSLDRVGHPTHTGELFF. The DNA of the CDR3 is TGTGCCAGCAGCTTAGATCGGGTCGGTCATCCTACCCACACCGGGGAGCTGTTTTTT.

The chain has TRBV5-1 and TRBJ2-1, with 10 bases that match TRBD1. Germline CDR1 is SGHRS and CDR2 is YFSETQ. CDR3 size: 16 residues. V shed 0 bases and J 7 bases; nucleotides not matched to a gene: 7. CDR3 DNA: TGCGCCAGCAGCTTGGGTCCCAGGACAGGGGGGAATGAGCAGTTCTTC. Its translation is CASSLGPRTGGNEQFF.

The chain combines TRBV5-5 with TRBJ1-1; a weak D match, TRBD1 (5 bases). V was trimmed by 4 bases and J by 5 bases, leaving 24 bases between them. CDR3 length equals 17 residues. Per germline, CDR1 SGHKS and CDR2 YYEKEE (reference sequence). In nucleotides, the CDR3 is TGTGCCAGCAGCCTAACCAGGGACCGGGGCTTTGGGACTGAAGCTTTCTTT. It specifies CASSLTRDRGFGTEAFF.

CDR3 loop: CASTWGQGYGYTF. CDR3 coding DNA: TGTGCCAGCACATGGGGACAGGGCTATGGCTACACCTTC. The rearrangement links TRBV2 to TRBJ1-2; 9 bases are shared with TRBD1. From germline, CDR1 is SNHLY and CDR2 FYNNEI. V was pared by 7 bases and J by 4 bases, with 4 bases of the junction left unmatched. The CDR3 spans 13 residues.

This sequence joins TRBV4-2 and TRBJ2-1; possibly TRBD1 for D (6 bases). Trimming took off 4 bases at V and 3 bases at J, with 19 bases between the two ends. CDR3 length: 17 residues. Germline values: CDR1 LGHNA, CDR2 YNFKEQ. In DNA, the CDR3 is TGTGCCAGCAGCCCCCGGGTAGGGGGAAATAACTACAATGAGCAGTTCTTC. Residues: CASSPRVGGNNYNEQFF.

This chain uses TRBV7-6 with TRBJ2-2; maybe TRBD1 (6 bases). The CDR3 has 15 residues. In germline, CDR1 is SGHVS, CDR2 FNYEAQ. V was pared by 5 bases and J by 6 bases, with 16 bases between. The CDR3 is CASSHFVGGPGELFF. The CDR3 coding sequence is TGTGCCAGCAGCCACTTTGTTGGGGGCCCCGGGGAGCTGTTTTTT.

The V call is TRBV7-2, the J call TRBJ2-1; D tentatively fits TRBD1 or TRBD2 (5 bases each). With 5 bases removed from V and 4 bases from J, the gap between germline ends came to 12 bases. The germline gives CDR1 SGHTA, CDR2 FQGNSA. This CDR3 has 14 amino acids. CDR3 in amino acids: CASSLGTAYNEQFF. The CDR3 DNA reads as TGTGCCAGCAGCCTCGGGACCGCGTACAATGAGCAGTTCTTC.

CDR3 sequence reads: CASALSGRANYGYTF. The CDR3 DNA sequence: TGTGCTAGTGCCCTTTCGGGGAGGGCTAACTATGGCTACACCTTC. The V gene is TRBV12-5, the J gene TRBJ1-2; D unresolved. CDR1 LGHNT and CDR2 FRNRAP come from the germline V gene. V was clipped by 7 bases and J by 0 bases, with 15 bases between them. The CDR3 is made up of 15 amino acids.